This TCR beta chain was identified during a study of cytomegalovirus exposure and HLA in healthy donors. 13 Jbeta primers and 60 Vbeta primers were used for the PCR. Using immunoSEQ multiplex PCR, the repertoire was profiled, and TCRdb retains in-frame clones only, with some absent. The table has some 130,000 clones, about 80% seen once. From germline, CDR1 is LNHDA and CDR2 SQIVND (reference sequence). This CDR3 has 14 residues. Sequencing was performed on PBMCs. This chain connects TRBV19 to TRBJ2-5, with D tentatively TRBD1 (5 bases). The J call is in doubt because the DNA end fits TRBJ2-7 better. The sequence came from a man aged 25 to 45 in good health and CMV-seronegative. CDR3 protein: CASSSFDSTYEQYF. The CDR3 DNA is TGTGCCAGTAGCTCCTTCGACAGTACCTACGAGCAGTACTTC.